This passage covers 30 T cell receptor beta chains from one sample sequenced in a study of patients and donors after allogeneic stem cell transplantation (dated by TCRdb to 2020 to 2022). The library was generated by RT-PCR. Sequenced using a NextSeq 550. TCRdb trimmed the raw reads at Q25, called clones with MiXCR and kept productive beta chains. All rows with the same CDR3 protein become a single entry with the most common DNA and genes. For this sample the table gives 150,000 to 250,000 distinct CDR3 sequences, of which approximately 41% were detected only once. The biggest ten clones account for around 35% of the sample. Sequencing was performed on blood, either unsorted or a sorted T cell fraction (not recorded which). The receptors stem from a human donor who was either an allogeneic HSCT recipient or a stem cell or donor lymphocyte infusion donor (not recorded which). It is not recorded whose cells these are; they may come from a transplant donor.

This clonotype was detected only a few times. The gene calls are TRBV4-2 and TRBJ1-1, with a tentative D call TRBD1 (6 bases). Germline CDR1 LGHNA, CDR2 YNFKEQ. The CDR3 is made up of 15 amino acids. Trimming removed 1 base from V and 1 base from J, with 10 bases in between. The CDR3 is CASSQVWDKNTEAFF. The CDR3 nucleotides are TGTGCCAGCAGCCAAGTCTGGGACAAGAACACTGAAGCTTTCTTT.

The chain combines TRBV28 with TRBJ2-3; 8 nucleotides match TRBD2. CDR1 is MDHEN and CDR2 is SYDVKM in the germline V gene. J was trimmed by 4 bases and V by 5 bases; bases with no gene match: 11. This CDR3 is built from 16 residues. CDR3 in DNA: TGTGCCAGCAGTCCGCCAGCGGGAGTCGGTGCAGATACGCAGTATTTT. Translating it yields CASSPPAGVGADTQYF.

The chain links TRBV28 to TRBJ1-5; TRBD1 might be the D (5 bases). This CDR3 has 14 residues. V was pared by 6 bases and J by 4 bases, with 13 bases between. Germline assignment: CDR1 MDHEN and CDR2 SYDVKM. The CDR3 DNA reads as TGTGCCAGCAGCCAATGGCAGGGAAATCAGCCCCAGCATTTT. Translating it yields CASSQWQGNQPQHF.

V gene TRBV5-1 combines with J gene TRBJ2-7; a possible D gene is TRBD1 (7 bases). CDR3 length equals 15 residues. Trimming shortened V by 4 bases and J by 0 bases, and 14 bases separated the two germline ends. Germline V gene sequence: CDR1 SGHRS, CDR2 YFSETQ. CDR3 sequence (DNA): TGCGCCAGCAGCACTGCGGGACAGTTCTCCTACGAGCAGTACTTC. Protein product: CASSTAGQFSYEQYF.

This clonotype has a handful of counts. This rearrangement joins TRBV24-1 to TRBJ1-5, with D possibly matching TRBD1 (5 bases). The CDR3 extends over 12 amino acids. V gave up 5 bases and J gave up 9 bases, with 10 bases separating them. Germline assignment: CDR1 KGHDR and CDR2 SFDVKD. CDR3 amino acids: CATSVGGWPQHF. The CDR3 DNA reads TGTGCCACCAGTGTGGGGGGTTGGCCCCAGCATTTT.

The table lists this clonotype with a few counts. The J gene is TRBJ1-1, the V gene TRBV12-5, with D perhaps matching TRBD1 (6 bases). Per the germline V gene, CDR1 is LGHNT and CDR2 is FRNRAP. V was trimmed by 7 bases and J by 5 bases, leaving 20 bases between them. This CDR3 region has 15 residues. Here the CDR3 reads CASALTGPSRTEAFF. CDR3 sequence (DNA): TGTGCTAGTGCCCTCACAGGGCCCTCGAGGACTGAAGCTTTCTTT.

The chain couples TRBV24-1 to TRBJ2-1; TRBD2 matches at 13 bases. The CDR3 contains 16 residues. Per germline, CDR1 KGHDR and CDR2 SFDVKD. Losses at the gene ends were 2 bases for V and 6 bases for J; bases not matched to a gene: 3. CDR3 nucleotides: TGTGCCACCAGTGATTCCGGGACTAGCGGGGTCAATGAGCAGTTCTTC. Its protein is CATSDSGTSGVNEQFF.

The chain joins TRBV12-3 or TRBV12-4 to TRBJ1-5; D might be TRBD1 (5 bases). V lost 5 bases to trimming and J lost 1 base, with 12 bases between them. CDR3 length equals 15 residues. CDR3 in amino acids: CASSVRGGSNQPQHF. The CDR3 DNA follows: TGTGCCAGCAGTGTACGGGGGGGGAGCAATCAGCCCCAGCATTTT.

This clonotype appeared a few times. The V and J genes are TRBV18 and TRBJ1-2; 8 bases map to TRBD1. Per germline, CDR1 KGHSH and CDR2 LQKENI. The trim removed 6 bases at V and 10 bases at J, leaving 10 bases unmatched. The CDR3 runs 13 residues. DNA for the CDR3: TGTGCCAGCTCGCACGGGACAGGCTACTCCTACACCTTC. Its protein product is CASSHGTGYSYTF.

This clonotype was recorded a few times. The chain links TRBV7-9 to TRBJ2-5; D is ambiguous. Germline values: CDR1 SEHNR, CDR2 FQNEAQ (reference sequence). Trimming shortened V by 1 base and J by 4 bases, and 4 bases separated the two germline ends. CDR3 length: 12 amino acids. The CDR3 DNA is TGTGCCAGCAGCTTAGGAAGAGAGACCCAGTACTTC. This translates into CASSLGRETQYF.

A few counts support this clonotype. The rearrangement joins TRBV6-2 or TRBV6-3 to TRBJ1-1; 8 nucleotides align to TRBD1. The CDR3 runs 15 residues. Germline CDR1 is MNHEY and CDR2 is SVGEGT. Trimming cost V 5 bases and J 7 bases; bases outside gene matches: 12. This chain's CDR3 is CASSGRTGKDGEAFF. CDR3 DNA sequence: TGTGCCAGCAGTGGCAGGACAGGGAAGGATGGTGAAGCTTTCTTT.

This clonotype was seen once. The chain is built from TRBV9 and TRBJ2-1, with TRBD2 matching over 8 bases. The germline gives CDR1 SGDLS, CDR2 YYNGEE. The CDR3 extends over 14 amino acids. J lost 9 bases, V lost 1 base, and 6 bases had no gene match. The chain's CDR3 is CASSVSGGPSEQFF. The CDR3 DNA reads as TGTGCCAGCAGCGTATCGGGAGGGCCCAGTGAGCAGTTCTTC.

A few counts support this clonotype. This chain's CDR3 is CASSLEGDLHSYEQYF. CDR3 sequence (DNA): TGTGCCAGCAGCTTAGAGGGGGACCTACACTCCTACGAGCAGTACTTC. The genes are TRBV7-9 and TRBJ2-7, with D perhaps TRBD1 (6 bases). Germline-derived CDR1 and CDR2 are SEHNR and FQNEAQ (reference sequence). The ends were cut back, 1 base at V and 0 bases at J, with 13 bases in the middle. CDR3 size: 16 residues.

The rearrangement uses TRBV28 and TRBJ1-6; D is ambiguous. Trimming stripped 8 bases from V and 11 bases from J, with 10 bases between. The germline V gene has CDR1 MDHEN and CDR2 SYDVKM. This CDR3 spans 11 amino acids. The CDR3 reads CASSRETPLHF. DNA for the CDR3: TGTGCCAGCTCCAGAGAGACACCCCTCCACTTT.

The chain is built from TRBV4-3 and TRBJ2-1; 9 bases are shared with TRBD2. This CDR3 comprises 17 residues. V gave up 0 bases and J gave up 2 bases; unmatched junction bases: 5. Germline V gene data show CDR1 as LGHNA and CDR2 as YSLEER. As DNA, the CDR3 is TGCGCCAGCAGCCAAGATCAGGCGGGAGGGACCTACAATGAGCAGTTCTTC. Its translation is CASSQDQAGGTYNEQFF.

V gene TRBV5-1 combines with J gene TRBJ2-2, with D tentatively TRBD2 (5 bases). The CDR3 contains 16 residues. Deletions cut 2 bases from V and 2 bases from J, with 13 bases between. Germline CDR1 is SGHRS and CDR2 is YFSETQ. The CDR3: CASSLEGRINTGELFF. As DNA, the CDR3 is TGCGCCAGCAGCTTAGAGGGCCGTATTAACACCGGGGAGCTGTTTTTT.

The J gene is TRBJ2-3, the V gene TRBV27; maybe TRBD2 (5 bases). CDR1 is MNHEY and CDR2 is SMNVEV in the germline V gene (reference sequence). The CDR3 totals 14 residues. With 10 bases removed from V and 5 bases from J, the gap between germline ends came to 19 bases. The CDR3 loop is CATQVSGWGDTQYF. CDR3 sequence (DNA): TGTGCCACCCAAGTCAGCGGCTGGGGAGATACGCAGTATTTT.

In this sample, this clonotype turned up a few times. The chain couples TRBV12-3 or TRBV12-4 to TRBJ1-1, with D tentatively TRBD1 (6 bases). V was clipped by 5 bases and J by 0 bases, with 16 bases between them. The CDR3 loop spans 16 amino acids. The chain's CDR3 is CASSPQRGAVNTEAFF. DNA of the CDR3: TGTGCCAGCAGTCCCCAACGGGGGGCGGTGAACACTGAAGCTTTCTTT.

This rearrangement joins TRBV6-2 or TRBV6-3 to TRBJ1-1; D is unclear. Deletions cut 6 bases from V and 0 bases from J, with 11 bases between. The CDR3 loop spans 14 amino acids. Per the germline V gene, CDR1 is MNHEY and CDR2 is SVGEGT. In DNA, the CDR3 is TGTGCCAGCAGCATACTTCTCATGAACACTGAAGCTTTCTTT. Translating it yields CASSILLMNTEAFF.

This rearrangement joins TRBV5-1 to TRBJ2-7; 7 nucleotides agree with TRBD2. Per the germline V gene, CDR1 is SGHRS and CDR2 is YFSETQ. The CDR3 sequence is 13 residues long. After removal of 5 bases from V and 2 bases from J, the junction contained 4 bases not matched to a gene. The CDR3, as DNA: TGCGCCAGCAGTACTAGCGCCACCTACGAGCAGTACTTC. Amino acid sequence: CASSTSATYEQYF.

The chain links TRBV28 to TRBJ2-1; D gene uncertain. The CDR3 runs to 16 residues. CDR1 and CDR2 from the germline V gene are MDHEN and SYDVKM. Trimming pared 2 bases from V and 1 base from J, leaving 12 bases between. CDR3 in DNA: TGTGCCAGCAGTTTAAGGGTCCAGAAGTCCTACAATGAGCAGTTCTTC. Its translation: CASSLRVQKSYNEQFF.

J is TRBJ2-3 and V is TRBV6-6, with a tentative D call TRBD1 (5 bases). Germline CDR1 MNHNY, CDR2 SVGAGI (reference sequence). This CDR3 contains 14 residues. The V end was cut by 8 bases, the J end by 3 bases, with 15 bases between. Written as DNA, the CDR3 is TGTGCCAGCCTAGGGGCTCGCAGGACAGATACGCAGTATTTT. Residues: CASLGARRTDTQYF.

This clonotype appeared a few times. The chain combines TRBV12-3 or TRBV12-4 with TRBJ1-5; maybe TRBD1 (5 bases). Trimming stripped 4 bases from V and 3 bases from J, with 16 bases between. The CDR3 is 16 residues long. CDR3 sequence reads: CASSSGVSPNNQPQHF. Written as DNA, the CDR3 is TGTGCCAGCAGTTCGGGGGTTAGCCCTAACAATCAGCCCCAGCATTTT.

The sample holds one count of this clonotype. The chain carries TRBV20-1 and TRBJ2-1; TRBD2 agrees at 8 bases. The ends lost 6 bases at V and 7 bases at J; junction bases unmatched: 14. CDR1 DFQATT and CDR2 SNEGSKA come from the germline V gene (reference sequence). This CDR3 spans 15 amino acids. CDR3 nucleotides: TGCAGTGCCCCTTTACTAGCGGATCAAAGGAATGAGCAGTTCTTC. Its protein is CSAPLLADQRNEQFF.

This clonotype has more than one count but fewer than ten. The V gene is TRBV9, the J gene TRBJ1-2, with D uncertain. Germline assignment: CDR1 SGDLS and CDR2 YYNGEE. The germline V and J ends were trimmed by 1 base and 2 bases, with 12 bases remaining between them. This CDR3 region has 15 residues. The CDR3 sequence: CASSVMAGSNYGYTF. DNA for the CDR3: TGTGCCAGCAGCGTAATGGCGGGGTCAAACTATGGCTACACCTTC.

This clonotype occurred once. The rearrangement links TRBV28 to TRBJ2-3; the D gene is possibly TRBD1 (6 bases). Germline-derived CDR1 and CDR2 are MDHEN and SYDVKM. Trimming shortened V by 7 bases and J by 2 bases, and 13 bases separated the two germline ends. The CDR3 spans 14 residues. The CDR3 DNA reads as TGTGCCAGCACAGCAGGGGATTCCACAGATACGCAGTATTTT. The encoded protein is CASTAGDSTDTQYF.

In its sample, this clonotype was seen once. The rearrangement joins TRBV18 to TRBJ1-1; D might be TRBD1 (5 bases). The V gene's germline CDR1 is KGHSH and CDR2 LQKENI. The length of the CDR3 is 15 residues. The V end was cut by 3 bases, the J end by 8 bases, with 19 bases between. The CDR3 protein is CASSPLPQARDEAFF. CDR3 nucleotides: TGTGCCAGCTCACCCTTACCTCAGGCCCGGGACGAAGCTTTCTTT. The full variable domain, its missing parts supplied by reference TRBV18 and TRBJ1-1, is NAGVMQNPRHLVRRRGQEARLRCSPMKGHSHVYWYRQLPEEGLKFMVYLQKENIIDESGMPKERFSAEFPKEGPSILRIQQVVRGDSAAYFCASSPLPQARDEAFFGQGTRLTVV.

The chain recombines TRBV6-5 with TRBJ2-3; D gene unclear. Between the trimmed V and J ends, which lost 6 bases and 2 bases, there was a span of 9 bases. Germline V CDR1 and CDR2: MNHEY, SVGAGI. The CDR3 runs to 13 residues. In DNA form, the CDR3 reads TGTGCCAGCAGCAGAACAGTCACAGATACGCAGTATTTT. The encoded protein is CASSRTVTDTQYF.

This clonotype was counted only a few times. This chain links TRBV12-3 or TRBV12-4 with TRBJ1-1, with unresolved D. The V end was cut by 5 bases, the J end by 9 bases, with 4 bases between. The CDR3 runs to 9 residues. The CDR3 DNA is TGTGCCAGCAGTCCCCAAGCTTTCTTT. Encoded protein: CASSPQAFF.

This clonotype was detected a few times. The chain combines TRBV2 with TRBJ1-5; the D is unclear. Germline CDR1 is SNHLY and CDR2 is FYNNEI. Deletions cut 6 bases from V and 2 bases from J, with 5 bases between. The CDR3 loop spans 12 amino acids. This CDR3 is CASRAGNQPQHF. CDR3 DNA sequence: TGTGCCAGCAGGGCAGGCAATCAGCCCCAGCATTTT.